The clone carrying this TCR beta chain was counted at least ten times. The data stem from a study of metastatic and nonmetastatic thyroid tumors. The wider study: Across peripheral blood and tumor or nodule tissue samples taken from malignant and benign thyroid patients, the repertoires were compared with one another.

Thyroid surgery had not been preceded by any treatment in any patient. Original methodology: The study's classifier, a distant-metastasis tool for papillary thyroid cancer, was built using CDR3 differences across clinicopathological groups. Using MiXCR, TCRdb re-called clones from the PCR reads. TCRdb's processing, not the study's, gives the V and J calls here. The sample includes tens of thousands of clones, less than 20% of them seen just once. Sequencing input: blood. This clonotype was sampled from a female donor with papillary thyroid cancer or a benign thyroid nodule (not recorded which). Some clones in this sample may be carry-over from other donors' samples.

For the CDR3, the DNA is TGTGCCAGCAGTAGACAGAGCACTAATGAAAAACTGTTTTTT. Translated: CASSRQSTNEKLFF. This chain joins TRBV2 and TRBJ1-4; D is possibly TRBD1 (5 bases). V shed 5 bases and J shed 2 bases, with 9 bases lying between them. This CDR3 region has 14 residues. Germline values: CDR1 SNHLY, CDR2 FYNNEI.